This T cell receptor beta chain was captured by sequencing in a study of CD8+ T cells in alopecia areata. The sequencing template was cDNA reverse transcribed from extracted RNA. Repertoires were generated with immunoSEQ multiplex PCR, while TCRdb's copy carries only in-frame clones and drops some. This table holds hundreds of thousands of clones, roughly 63% found once. Stated treatment: oral pan-JAK inhibitor, 5-10 mg twice daily. This clone appeared many times. The clonotype comes from a human donor with alopecia areata. The sample consisted of CD4+ T cells sorted from blood, taken at week 52, from a patient treated with tofacitinib.

The CDR3 is CASTSFMGGEQYF. In DNA, the CDR3 is TGTGCCAGCACGTCTTTTATGGGGGGCGAGCAGTACTTC. The chain recombines TRBV14 with TRBJ2-7, with D possibly being TRBD2 (6 bases). V shed 7 bases and J shed 6 bases, with 16 bases lying between them. Germline-derived CDR1 and CDR2 are SGHDN and FVKESK. The CDR3 contains 13 residues.